These 28 T cell receptor beta chains came from one sample sequenced in a study of cytomegalovirus exposure and HLA in healthy donors. Both 60 Vbeta primers and 13 Jbeta primers went into the PCR. Profiling relied on immunoSEQ multiplex PCR, and the TCRdb table lists in-frame clones only, not all of them. The repertoire holds 120,000 to 150,000 clones, with 80% as singletons. The source material was PBMCs. These receptors originate from a male donor in good health and CMV-seronegative.

The V call is TRBV6-5, the J call TRBJ1-1, with D possibly matching TRBD1 (5 bases). The CDR3 runs to 13 residues. Trimming took 6 bases from V and 0 from J, leaving 8 bases between them. The germline V gene encodes CDR1 MNHEY and CDR2 SVGAGI. The CDR3 DNA sequence: TGTGCCAGCAGATCGACAGTGAACACTGAAGCTTTCTTT. Its translation is CASRSTVNTEAFF.

This chain connects TRBV5-1 to TRBJ2-1; the D is unclear. CDR3 size: 13 residues. Trimming left V 7 bases short and J 8 bases short, with 16 bases between. Germline CDR1 and CDR2: SGHRS and YFSETQ. CDR3 in DNA: TGCGCCAGCTTTGAAACAAATCAGTATGAGCAGTTCTTC. It codes for CASFETNQYEQFF.

J is TRBJ1-2 and V is TRBV18; weak D call: TRBD1 (5 bases). CDR1 and CDR2 (germline): KGHSH, LQKENI. The CDR3 has 14 amino acids. Trimming cost V 0 bases and J 3 bases, with 8 bases left between them. This CDR3 is CASSPPGVDYGYTF. The CDR3 DNA follows: TGTGCCAGCTCACCACCAGGGGTTGACTATGGCTACACCTTC. Looking up the rest from reference TRBV18 and TRBJ1-2 gives the full variable domain: NAGVMQNPRHLVRRRGQEARLRCSPMKGHSHVYWYRQLPEEGLKFMVYLQKENIIDESGMPKERFSAEFPKEGPSILRIQQVVRGDSAAYFCASSPPGVDYGYTFGSGTRLTVV.

This sequence joins TRBV13 and TRBJ2-1, with 10 bases fitting TRBD2. CDR1 PRHDT and CDR2 FYEKMQ come from the germline V gene (reference sequence). J gave up 10 bases and V 5 bases, and 11 bases lay outside the gene matches. CDR3 length: 15 amino acids. CDR3 sequence: CASSVRSGGAGEQFF. Written as DNA, the CDR3 is TGTGCCAGCAGCGTAAGGAGCGGGGGGGCCGGGGAGCAGTTCTTC.

This clone was counted once. The chain links TRBV6-1 to TRBJ1-6; D unresolved. V lost 6 bases and J 8 bases, leaving 11 bases between the germline ends. Germline V gene lookup returns CDR1 MNHNS and CDR2 SASEGT. The CDR3 loop spans 13 amino acids. This CDR3 is CASSREYYSPLHF. The CDR3 DNA is TGTGCCAGCAGCCGGGAATATTATTCACCCCTCCACTTT.

The chain carries TRBV29-1 and TRBJ1-1; no clear D. This CDR3 has 13 amino acids. V was pared by 4 bases and J by 0 bases, with 9 bases between. Germline V gene data show CDR1 as SQVTM and CDR2 as ANQGSEA. The DNA of the CDR3 is TGCAGCGTTGTGGAGGGAATGAACACTGAAGCTTTCTTT. Its protein is CSVVEGMNTEAFF.

The chain joins TRBV27 to TRBJ2-7, with D perhaps matching TRBD2 (5 bases). Trimming shortened V by 5 bases and J by 2 bases, and 10 bases separated the two germline ends. Germline assignment: CDR1 MNHEY and CDR2 SMNVEV (reference sequence). The CDR3 contains 13 residues. The CDR3 DNA reads as TGTGCCAGCAGTCCCCCGGGGACCTACGAGCAGTACTTC. Translated, it gives CASSPPGTYEQYF.

This clone was picked up many times. This chain links TRBV25-1 with TRBJ2-7, with no clear D. Per germline, CDR1 MGHDK and CDR2 SYGVNS. Trimming cost V 2 bases and J 4 bases, with 12 bases left between them. The length of the CDR3 is 14 residues. The CDR3 coding sequence is TGTGCCAGCAGTGAAGCCGGAGAATGGTACGAGCAGTACTTC. It translates to CASSEAGEWYEQYF.

V and J are TRBV9 and TRBJ1-3; the D is unclear. CDR1 SGDLS and CDR2 YYNGEE come from the germline V gene. This CDR3 region has 15 residues. Trimming removed 5 bases at V and 0 bases at J, with 12 bases between. The CDR3 spells CASSGSAHSGNTIYF. In DNA form, the CDR3 reads TGTGCCAGCAGTGGCAGCGCCCACTCTGGAAACACCATATATTTT.

CDR3 sequence reads: CASSPPQGNEQYF. CDR3 DNA: TGTGCCAGCAGCCCCCCTCAGGGTAACGAGCAGTACTTC. This rearrangement joins TRBV5-4 to TRBJ2-7, with D perhaps TRBD1 (5 bases). Trimming removed 4 bases at V and 5 bases at J, with 13 bases between. Germline values: CDR1 SGHNT, CDR2 YYREEE (reference sequence). The CDR3 has 13 residues. The full variable domain, with the rest looked up from reference TRBV5-4 and TRBJ2-7, is ETGVTQSPTHLIKTRGQQVTLRCSSQSGHNTVSWYQQALGQGPQFIFQYYREEENGRGNFPPRFSGLQFPNYSSELNVNALELDDSALYLCASSPPQGNEQYFGPGTRLTVT.

Comments on this clone: Within the sample, other DNA sequences also encode this same CDR3. The chain combines TRBV15 with TRBJ1-2; the D gene is possibly TRBD1 (5 bases). The CDR3 length is 15 residues. V lost 0 bases to trimming and J lost 2 bases, with 10 bases between them. The V gene's germline CDR1 is LNHNV and CDR2 YYDKDF (reference sequence). CDR3 in amino acids: CATSRDLGGNYGYTF. CDR3 sequence (DNA): TGTGCCACCAGCAGAGATCTCGGGGGGAACTATGGCTACACCTTC.

A note on this clone: This CDR3 is also generated by other DNA sequences in the sample. This chain connects TRBV4-3 to TRBJ1-2; D call uncertain. Trimming left V 0 bases short and J 5 bases short, with 13 bases between. CDR1 LGHNA and CDR2 YSLEER come from the germline V gene. The CDR3 has 15 residues. This chain's CDR3 is CASSQERVGRYGYTF. CDR3 sequence (DNA): TGCGCCAGCAGCCAAGAGAGGGTGGGGAGATATGGCTACACCTTC.

This chain links TRBV27 with TRBJ2-2, with D possibly TRBD1 on 6 matching bases. This CDR3 is built from 15 residues. In germline, CDR1 is MNHEY, CDR2 SMNVEV (reference sequence). Trimming removed 7 bases from V and 3 bases from J, with 15 bases in between. The DNA for the CDR3 is TGTGCCAGCAAACCCCGGGACACCGACACCGGGGAGCTGTTTTTT. Its protein is CASKPRDTDTGELFF.

The chain has TRBV4-2 and TRBJ1-1, with D possibly being TRBD1 (6 bases). With 7 bases removed from V and 5 bases from J, the gap between germline ends came to 17 bases. Germline V CDR1 and CDR2: LGHNA, YNFKEQ. The CDR3 loop spans 14 amino acids. The CDR3, as DNA: TGTGCCAGCACCTCGACAGGAGATTTTACTGAAGCTTTCTTT. The encoded protein is CASTSTGDFTEAFF.

The V gene is TRBV7-2, the J gene TRBJ1-2; 7 bases line up with TRBD1. The V gene end was trimmed by 1 base and the J gene end by 5 bases; junction bases not matched to a gene: 7. The germline gives CDR1 SGHTA, CDR2 FQGNSA. This CDR3 comprises 15 residues. The CDR3: CASSLGGQPLYGYTF. DNA of the CDR3: TGTGCCAGCAGCTTAGGGGGACAGCCCCTATATGGCTACACCTTC.

The V gene is TRBV21-1, the J gene TRBJ1-5; the table names TRBD1, a call not compared with the DNA. TRBV21-1 is a pseudogene segment. The CDR3 totals 16 residues. CDR3 sequence reads: CASSKQGASSNQPQHF. CDR3 nucleotides: TGTGCCAGCAGCAAACAGGGGGCCAGTAGCAATCAGCCCCAGCATTTT.

The DNA for the CDR3 is TGTGCCAGCAGCCAAAACTCCTACGAGCAGTACTTC. Protein sequence: CASSQNSYEQYF. The rearrangement joins TRBV13 to TRBJ2-7, with D unresolved. Germline V gene lookup returns CDR1 PRHDT and CDR2 FYEKMQ (reference sequence). V lost 5 bases to trimming and J lost 0 bases, with 5 bases between them. This CDR3 comprises 12 residues.

In its sample, this clone was seen once. The chain links TRBV7-3 to TRBJ2-3; 7 nucleotides align to TRBD1. CDR3 size: 15 residues. Per germline, CDR1 SGHTA and CDR2 FQGTGA. V dropped 2 bases and J dropped 3; count of bases not matched to a gene: 5. The CDR3 DNA is TGTGCCAGCAGCTTATTAGGGGGCACGACAGATACGCAGTATTTT. It is translated as CASSLLGGTTDTQYF.

The V call is TRBV5-1, the J call TRBJ2-5; 9 bases match TRBD2. This CDR3 contains 17 residues. Losses at the gene ends were 4 bases for V and 1 base for J; bases not matched to a gene: 11. Germline V gives CDR1 SGHRS, CDR2 YFSETQ. The CDR3 loop reads CASSTRGSSGGQETQYF. The DNA for the CDR3 is TGCGCCAGCAGCACCCGTGGGAGTAGCGGGGGCCAAGAGACCCAGTACTTC. Full variable domain (remainder filled in from reference TRBV5-1 and TRBJ2-5): KAGVTQTPRYLIKTRGQQVTLSCSPISGHRSVSWYQQTPGQGLQFLFEYFSETQRNKGNFPGRFSGRQFSNSRSEMNVSTLELGDSALYLCASSTRGSSGGQETQYFGPGTRLLVL.

The chain employs TRBV6-5 and TRBJ2-5; TRBD1 is a possible D gene (5 bases). Between the trimmed V and J ends, which lost 2 bases and 2 bases, there was a span of 15 bases. Germline CDR1 reads MNHEY; CDR2 reads SVGAGI. There are 16 residues in the CDR3. CDR3 coding DNA: TGTGCCAGCAGTTACGGGGCCCTTGGGGTTCAAGAGACCCAGTACTTC. Residues: CASSYGALGVQETQYF.

The chain recombines TRBV7-4 with TRBJ1-2; 8 nucleotides align to TRBD1. V lost 1 base to trimming and J lost 5 bases; unmatched junction nucleotides: 9. The CDR3 is 16 amino acids. Germline lookup yields CDR1 SGHVT and CDR2 SQSDAQ. In DNA, the CDR3 is TGTGCCAGCAGCTTAGTCTGGACAGGGCTTACGTATGGCTACACCTTC. Protein product: CASSLVWTGLTYGYTF.

The chain joins TRBV9 to TRBJ1-2; no clear D. The CDR3 covers 15 residues. Germline CDR1 and CDR2: SGDLS and YYNGEE. V was trimmed by 3 bases and J by 4 bases, leaving 16 bases between them. CDR3 nucleotides: TGTGCCAGCAGCGCCCAAGTTGGGCCGTCCTATGGCTACACCTTC. It is translated as CASSAQVGPSYGYTF. Full variable domain (missing parts from reference TRBV9 and TRBJ1-2): DSGVTQTPKHLITATGQRVTLRCSPRSGDLSVYWYQQSLDQGLQFLIQYYNGEERAKGNILERFSAQQFPDLHSELNLSSLELGDSALYFCASSAQVGPSYGYTFGSGTRLTVV.

J is TRBJ2-7 and V is TRBV7-2; D gene unclear. The CDR3 is 15 amino acids. Trimming cost V 2 bases and J 3 bases, with 14 bases left between them. Germline CDR1 is SGHTA and CDR2 is FQGNSA. The chain's CDR3 is CASSLSSGALYEQYF. The CDR3 DNA reads TGTGCCAGCAGCTTATCGTCTGGAGCCCTCTACGAGCAGTACTTC.

The CDR3 region is CAISEGQAINSPLHF. The CDR3 DNA reads as TGTGCCATCTCTGAGGGACAGGCGATTAATTCACCCCTCCACTTT. This chain connects TRBV10-3 to TRBJ1-6; the match to TRBD1 covers 8 bases. This CDR3 has 15 amino acids. Germline CDR1 is ENHRY and CDR2 is SYGVKD. The V segment lost 8 bases and the J segment 6 bases; nucleotides outside the gene matches: 9.

The J gene is TRBJ2-2, the V gene TRBV28; D call uncertain. The V end lost 10 bases, the J end lost 2 bases, and 8 bases lay between the germline ends. Germline V gene lookup returns CDR1 MDHEN and CDR2 SYDVKM. This CDR3 is built from 12 residues. CDR3 sequence reads: CATHSNTGELFF. As DNA, the CDR3 is TGTGCCACCCACAGCAACACCGGGGAGCTGTTTTTT.

As DNA, the CDR3 is TGCGCCAGCAGCCAATTCGGGGGAATGGTCTCGTATGGCTACACCTTC. Translating it yields CASSQFGGMVSYGYTF. The V and J genes are TRBV4-1 and TRBJ1-2, with a possible D match to TRBD1 (5 bases). The germline V and J ends were trimmed by 2 bases and 5 bases, with 18 bases remaining between them. The CDR3 extends over 16 amino acids. The V gene's germline CDR1 is MGHRA and CDR2 YSYEKL.

The J gene is TRBJ1-3, the V gene TRBV5-1; the D gene is possibly TRBD1 (5 bases). Trimming stripped 4 bases from V and 0 bases from J, with 14 bases between. CDR3 length: 16 residues. From germline, CDR1 is SGHRS and CDR2 YFSETQ. CDR3 nucleotides: TGCGCCAGCAGCCTTCCGACAGAGTCCTCTGGAAACACCATATATTTT. As protein: CASSLPTESSGNTIYF.

The chain uses TRBV11-2 and TRBJ1-6; tentatively, D is TRBD1 (6 bases). Trimming shortened V by 4 bases and J by 7 bases, and 14 bases separated the two germline ends. Germline lookup yields CDR1 SGHAT and CDR2 FQNNGV. This CDR3 is 15 amino acids long. The CDR3 here is CASSSLQGRNSPLHF. DNA for the CDR3: TGTGCCAGCAGCTCCTTACAGGGTCGGAATTCACCCCTCCACTTT. Variable domain in full (rest from reference TRBV11-2 and TRBJ1-6): EAGVAQSPRYKIIEKRQSVAFWCNPISGHATLYWYQQILGQGPKLLIQFQNNGVVDDSQLPKDRFSAERLKGVDSTLKIQPAKLEDSAVYLCASSSLQGRNSPLHFGNGTRLTVT.